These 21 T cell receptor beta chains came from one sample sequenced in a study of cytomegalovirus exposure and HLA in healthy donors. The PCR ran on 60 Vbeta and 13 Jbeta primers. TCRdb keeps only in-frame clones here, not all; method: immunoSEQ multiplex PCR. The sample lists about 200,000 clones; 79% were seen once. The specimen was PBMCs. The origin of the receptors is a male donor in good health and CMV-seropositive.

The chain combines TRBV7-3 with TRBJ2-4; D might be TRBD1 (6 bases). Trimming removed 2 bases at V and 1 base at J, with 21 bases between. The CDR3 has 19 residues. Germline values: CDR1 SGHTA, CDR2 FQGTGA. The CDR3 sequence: CASSLETRTSQGAKNIQYF. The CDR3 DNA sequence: TGTGCCAGCAGCTTAGAAACCAGAACCTCCCAGGGGGCCAAAAACATTCAGTACTTC.

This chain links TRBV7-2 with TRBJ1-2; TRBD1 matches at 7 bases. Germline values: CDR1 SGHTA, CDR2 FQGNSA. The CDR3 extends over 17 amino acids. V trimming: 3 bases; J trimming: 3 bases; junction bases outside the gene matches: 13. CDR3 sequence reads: CASSFTPGQSLDYGYTF. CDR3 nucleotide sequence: TGTGCCAGCAGCTTTACCCCGGGACAGAGCCTCGACTATGGCTACACCTTC.

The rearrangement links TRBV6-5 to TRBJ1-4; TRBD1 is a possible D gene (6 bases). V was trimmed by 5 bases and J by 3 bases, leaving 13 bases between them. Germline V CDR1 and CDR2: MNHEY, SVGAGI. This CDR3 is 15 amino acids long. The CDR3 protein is CASSPRTDANEKLFF. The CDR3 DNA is TGTGCCAGCAGTCCACGGACAGACGCTAATGAAAAACTGTTTTTT.

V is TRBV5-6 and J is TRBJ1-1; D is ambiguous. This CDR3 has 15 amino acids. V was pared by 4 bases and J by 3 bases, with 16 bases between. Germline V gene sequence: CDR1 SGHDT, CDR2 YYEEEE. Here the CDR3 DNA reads TGTGCCAGCAGCCCCCTGGCGACGCGGGACACTGAAGCTTTCTTT. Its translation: CASSPLATRDTEAFF.

CDR3 amino acids: CAWRPLGLAKDEQYF. The CDR3 coding sequence is TGTGCCTGGAGACCCCTGGGACTAGCGAAGGACGAGCAGTACTTC. The chain carries TRBV30 and TRBJ2-7; 10 nucleotides line up with TRBD2. CDR1 is GTSNPN and CDR2 is SVGIG in the germline V gene (reference sequence). This CDR3 is 15 amino acids long. After removal of 3 bases from V and 5 bases from J, the junction contained 10 bases not matched to a gene. Full variable domain (rest looked up from reference TRBV30 and TRBJ2-7): SQTIHQWPATLVQPVGSPLSLECTVEGTSNPNLYWYRQAAGRGLQLLFYSVGIGQISSEVPQNLSASRPQDRQFILSSKKLLLSDSGFYLCAWRPLGLAKDEQYFGPGTRLTVT.

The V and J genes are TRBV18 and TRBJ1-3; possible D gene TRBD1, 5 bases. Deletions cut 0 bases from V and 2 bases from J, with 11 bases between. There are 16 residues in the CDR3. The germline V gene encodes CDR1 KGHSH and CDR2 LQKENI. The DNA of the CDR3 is TGTGCCAGCTCACCACCGAGCAGGGTAGCTGGAAACACCATATATTTT. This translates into CASSPPSRVAGNTIYF.

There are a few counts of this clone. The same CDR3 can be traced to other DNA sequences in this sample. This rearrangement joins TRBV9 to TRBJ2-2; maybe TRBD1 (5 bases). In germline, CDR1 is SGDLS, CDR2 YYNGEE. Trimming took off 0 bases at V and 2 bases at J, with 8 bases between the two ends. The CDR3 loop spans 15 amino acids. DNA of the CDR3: TGTGCCAGCAGCGTAGGCAGGGTTAACACCGGGGAGCTGTTTTTT. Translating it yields CASSVGRVNTGELFF.

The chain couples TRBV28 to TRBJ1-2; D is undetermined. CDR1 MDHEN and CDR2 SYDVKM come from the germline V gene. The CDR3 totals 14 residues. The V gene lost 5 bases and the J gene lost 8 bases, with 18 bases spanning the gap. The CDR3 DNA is TGTGCCAGCAGTCCCGTAGTGATCCCCTACGGCTACACCTTC. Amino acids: CASSPVVIPYGYTF.

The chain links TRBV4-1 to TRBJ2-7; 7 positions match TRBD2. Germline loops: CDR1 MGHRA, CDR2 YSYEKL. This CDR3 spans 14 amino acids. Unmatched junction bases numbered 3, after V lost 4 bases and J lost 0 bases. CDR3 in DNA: TGCGCCAGCAGCCTGGGCGGGGGCTCCTACGAGCAGTACTTC. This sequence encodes CASSLGGGSYEQYF.

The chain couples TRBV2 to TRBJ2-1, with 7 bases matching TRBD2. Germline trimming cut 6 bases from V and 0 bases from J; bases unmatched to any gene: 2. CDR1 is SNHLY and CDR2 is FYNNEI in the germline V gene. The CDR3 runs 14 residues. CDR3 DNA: TGTGCCAGCAGCGCGGGGGTCTCCTACAATGAGCAGTTCTTC. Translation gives CASSAGVSYNEQFF.

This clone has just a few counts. CDR3 in amino acids: CAWSGGPLNSPLHF. In DNA form, the CDR3 reads TGTGCCTGGAGTGGTGGGCCCCTTAATTCACCCCTCCACTTT. The chain carries TRBV30 and TRBJ1-6; D gene ambiguous. Germline V gene lookup returns CDR1 GTSNPN and CDR2 SVGIG (reference sequence). V was trimmed by 1 base and J by 6 bases, leaving 10 bases between them. The CDR3 covers 14 residues.

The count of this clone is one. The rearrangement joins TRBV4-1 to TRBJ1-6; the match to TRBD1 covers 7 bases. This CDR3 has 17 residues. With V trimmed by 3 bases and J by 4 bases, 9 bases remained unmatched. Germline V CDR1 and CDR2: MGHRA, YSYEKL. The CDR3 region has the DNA TGCGCCAGCAGCCAGCAACCACCGGGACAGTATAATTCACCCCTCCACTTT. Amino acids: CASSQQPPGQYNSPLHF.

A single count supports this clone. CDR3 loop: CASSSRGLRGTEAFF. For the CDR3, the DNA is TGTGCCAGCAGCTCGAGGGGGCTTAGAGGGACTGAAGCTTTCTTT. V usage is TRBV5-6 and J usage is TRBJ1-1; 7 bases are a match to TRBD1. CDR3 length: 15 residues. V trimming: 3 bases; J trimming: 5 bases; junction bases outside the gene matches: 10. Germline CDR1 SGHDT, CDR2 YYEEEE.

The DNA of the CDR3 is TGTGCCAGCAGTGCTGACCAGGTGCAGTACTTC. Translation gives CASSADQVQYF. This chain uses TRBV7-2 with TRBJ2-7, with D hard to call. Germline assignment: CDR1 SGHTA and CDR2 FQGNSA. The V and J ends lost 6 bases and 9 bases respectively, with 12 bases between them. This CDR3 is built from 11 residues.

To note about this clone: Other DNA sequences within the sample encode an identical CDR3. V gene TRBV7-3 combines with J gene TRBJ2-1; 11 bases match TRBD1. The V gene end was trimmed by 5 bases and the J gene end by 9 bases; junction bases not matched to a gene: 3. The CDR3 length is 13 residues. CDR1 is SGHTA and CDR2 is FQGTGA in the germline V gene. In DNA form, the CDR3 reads TGTGCCAGCAGCGCCGGGACAGGGGGTGAGCAGTTCTTC. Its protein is CASSAGTGGEQFF.

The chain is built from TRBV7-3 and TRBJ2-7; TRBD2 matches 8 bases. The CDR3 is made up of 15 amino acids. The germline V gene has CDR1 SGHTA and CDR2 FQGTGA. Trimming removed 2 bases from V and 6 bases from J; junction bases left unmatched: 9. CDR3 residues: CASSLAGGSMGEQYF. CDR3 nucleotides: TGTGCCAGCAGCTTAGCGGGGGGCTCTATGGGCGAGCAGTACTTC.

As DNA, the CDR3 is TGTGCCAGCAGCCAGGGAGGAGATACGCAGTATTTT. Translated, it gives CASSQGGDTQYF. The V and J genes are TRBV7-3 and TRBJ2-3; D perhaps matches TRBD2 (6 bases). CDR3 size: 12 residues. The V gene's germline CDR1 is SGHTA and CDR2 FQGTGA. Trimming took off 5 bases at V and 5 bases at J, with 8 bases between the two ends.

CDR3 sequence reads: CASSFQGSYEKLFF. For the CDR3, the DNA is TGTGCCAGCAGCTTTCAGGGGTCGTATGAAAAACTGTTTTTT. The J gene is TRBJ1-4, the V gene TRBV7-6, with a possible D match to TRBD1 (6 bases). Germline CDR1 and CDR2: SGHVS and FNYEAQ. This CDR3 comprises 14 residues. Trimming left V 3 bases short and J 6 bases short, with 11 bases between.

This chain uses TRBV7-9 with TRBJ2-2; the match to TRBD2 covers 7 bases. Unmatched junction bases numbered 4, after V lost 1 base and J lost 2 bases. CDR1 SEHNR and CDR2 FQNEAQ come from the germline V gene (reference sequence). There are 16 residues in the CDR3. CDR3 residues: CASSLVGGGNTGELFF. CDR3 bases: TGTGCCAGCAGCTTAGTTGGCGGGGGTAACACCGGGGAGCTGTTTTTT.

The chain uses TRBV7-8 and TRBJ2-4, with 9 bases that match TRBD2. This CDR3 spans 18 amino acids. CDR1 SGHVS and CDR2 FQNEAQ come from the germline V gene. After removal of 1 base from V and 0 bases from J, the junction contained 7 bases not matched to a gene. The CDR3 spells CASSLGGGSGGAKNIQYF. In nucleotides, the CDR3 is TGTGCCAGCAGCTTAGGAGGGGGTAGCGGGGGAGCCAAAAACATTCAGTACTTC. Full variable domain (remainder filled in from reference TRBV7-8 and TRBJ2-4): GAGVSQSPRYKVAKRGQDVALRCDPISGHVSLFWYQQALGQGPEFLTYFQNEAQLDKSGLPSDRFFAERPEGSVSTLKIQRTQQEDSAVYLCASSLGGGSGGAKNIQYFGAGTRLSVL.

CDR3 amino acids: CASSVTPGTENGNTIYF. CDR3 bases: TGTGCCAGCAGCGTTACTCCCGGGACAGAGAATGGAAACACCATATATTTT. The genes are TRBV9 and TRBJ1-3, with TRBD1 matching over 7 bases. Unmatched junction bases numbered 11, after V lost 2 bases and J lost 3 bases. The CDR3 consists of 17 residues. Germline V gene sequence: CDR1 SGDLS, CDR2 YYNGEE. Filled out from reference TRBV9 and TRBJ1-3, the complete variable domain reads DSGVTQTPKHLITATGQRVTLRCSPRSGDLSVYWYQQSLDQGLQFLIQYYNGEERAKGNILERFSAQQFPDLHSELNLSSLELGDSALYFCASSVTPGTENGNTIYFGEGSWLTVV.